This section outlines one T cell receptor beta chain sequence together with its context. What it binds is unknown. The sample belongs to a study of T cell responses to AZD1222 COVID-19 vaccine. The study, taken as a whole, reports: Baseline serology detected seropositivity in only a handful of AZD1222 recipients. Donors skewed white British and female; clonal diversity was possibly underestimated.

Only in-frame clones appear in the TCRdb table, and some are missing; sequencing was by immunoSEQ multiplex PCR. The sample holds around 110,000 clones, more than 75% seen once. The V segment lost 5 bases and the J segment 2 bases; nucleotides outside the gene matches: 3. The CDR3 is 13 residues long. Looked up from germline, CDR1 is MNHEY and CDR2 is SMNVEV (reference sequence). The receptor was isolated from an adult in good health. Specimen: peripheral blood, collected on day 0 of AZD1222 vaccination. The rearrangement joins TRBV27 to TRBJ2-7; 7 bases are shared with TRBD1. The CDR3 nucleotides are TGTGCCAGCAGTCCCGGGACAGCCTACGAGCAGTACTTC. Translation gives CASSPGTAYEQYF.